What follows are 24 T cell receptor beta chains derived from one specimen sequenced in a study of Graves' ophthalmopathy and Graves' hyperthyroidism. The sequenced template was RNA, covering the TCR beta CDR3 region. The first round was an RT-PCR with HTBI primers, and the second round was a multiplex PCR. From the multiplex PCR reads, TCRdb called clonotypes with MiXCR, one entry per CDR3 protein. In the table there are about 620,000 distinct CDR3 sequences, about 20% of which are singletons. The specimen sequenced was peripheral blood. The receptors were gathered from a young woman with stable Graves' hyperthyroidism. Some clones in this sample may be carry-over from other donors' samples.

This clonotype was observed at least ten times. This chain links TRBV6-5 with TRBJ1-2, with 8 bases identical to TRBD1. The V gene end was trimmed by 2 bases and the J gene end by 8 bases; junction bases not matched to a gene: 4. CDR1 MNHEY and CDR2 SVGAGI come from the germline V gene. The CDR3 is made up of 13 amino acids. The CDR3 spells CASSYRTGQGYTF. DNA of the CDR3: TGTGCCAGCAGTTACCGGACAGGGCAGGGCTACACCTTC.

This clonotype showed up many times. This likely comes from a read error, as the CDR3 has no conserved phenylalanine or tryptophan at its end. This chain joins TRBV6-5 and TRBJ1-2, with 7 bases lining up with TRBD1. CDR1 and CDR2 (germline): MNHEY, SVGAGI. The CDR3 sequence is 14 residues long. V lost 4 bases, J lost 4 bases, and 6 bases stayed unmatched. CDR3 sequence reads: CASSFMTGRYGYTL. The CDR3 DNA sequence: TGTGCCAGCAGTTTTATGACAGGGCGCTATGGCTACACCCTC.

This clonotype was observed at least ten times. The chain links TRBV7-2 to TRBJ1-5; D unresolved. The germline V gene encodes CDR1 SGHTA and CDR2 FQGNSA. The germline V and J ends were trimmed by 3 bases and 4 bases, with 7 bases remaining between them. The CDR3 covers 13 residues. The CDR3 loop reads CASSFNRNQPQHF. The CDR3 DNA reads as TGTGCCAGCAGCTTTAACAGAAATCAGCCCCAGCATTTT. Together with reference TRBV7-2 and TRBJ1-5, the CDR3 gives the full variable domain: GAGVSQSPSNKVTEKGKDVELRCDPISGHTALYWYRQSLGQGLEFLIYFQGNSAPDKSGLPSDRFSAERTGGSVSTLTIQRTQQEDSAVYLCASSFNRNQPQHFGDGTRLSIL.

The table lists this clonotype with many counts. The chain employs TRBV11-2 and TRBJ2-7; 11 positions match TRBD2. Germline V gene lookup returns CDR1 SGHAT and CDR2 FQNNGV. J gave up 5 bases and V 5 bases, and 8 bases lay outside the gene matches. The CDR3 is 15 amino acids. The DNA of the CDR3 is TGTGCCAGCAGCCAGTCTAGCGGGAGGCCCCACGAGCAGTACTTC. It specifies CASSQSSGRPHEQYF.

J is TRBJ1-2 and V is TRBV19; tentative D call: TRBD1 (5 bases). Germline V gene sequence: CDR1 LNHDA, CDR2 SQIVND (reference sequence). This CDR3 is built from 13 residues. Trimming cost V 2 bases and J 4 bases, with 8 bases left between them. CDR3 DNA sequence: TGTGCCAGTAGTATATGGGGGTTCTATGGCTACACCTTC. Its protein is CASSIWGFYGYTF.

Only one count was recorded for this clonotype. A much larger clone differs by one base, so this may be a read error. This chain links TRBV29-1 with TRBJ2-5, with 7 bases matching TRBD1. In germline, CDR1 is SQVTM, CDR2 ANQGSEA. The CDR3 has 13 residues. This chain's CDR3 is CSGETDQGETRYF. The CDR3, as DNA: TGCAGCGGGGAGACAGACCAGGGGGAGACCCGGTACTTC.

In its sample, this clonotype was seen many times. The V call is TRBV6-1, the J call TRBJ2-7; D may be TRBD1 (6 bases). This CDR3 is built from 14 residues. Per the germline V gene, CDR1 is MNHNS and CDR2 is SASEGT. Trimming left V 8 bases short and J 6 bases short, with 20 bases between. The CDR3 sequence: CASSPVPTGSEQYF. The DNA of the CDR3 is TGTGCCAGCTCGCCTGTACCTACAGGGTCCGAGCAGTACTTC.

This clonotype was recorded at least ten times. V and J are TRBV2 and TRBJ1-5; D remains unclear. The CDR3 sequence is 16 residues long. The V end lost 1 base, the J end lost 1 base, and 11 bases lay between the germline ends. CDR1 and CDR2 from the germline V gene are SNHLY and FYNNEI. The CDR3 region has the DNA TGTGCCAGCAGTGAAGGTGGAGGTTGGAGCAATCAGCCCCAGCATTTT. Amino acid sequence: CASSEGGGWSNQPQHF.

This clonotype occurred a few times. The V gene is TRBV30, the J gene TRBJ1-5, with D perhaps matching TRBD1 (6 bases). Trimming stripped 4 bases from V and 6 bases from J, with 10 bases between. Germline CDR1 reads GTSNPN; CDR2 reads SVGIG (reference sequence). This CDR3 is built from 12 residues. The CDR3 here is CAWKGVGQPQHF. The CDR3 nucleotides read TGTGCCTGGAAGGGGGTCGGTCAGCCCCAGCATTTT.

This clonotype was seen at least ten times. The V gene is TRBV7-9, the J gene TRBJ1-1; 7 nucleotides agree with TRBD1. V shed 6 bases, J shed 2 bases, and the junction held 9 bases outside the gene matches. The CDR3 has 15 residues. CDR1 and CDR2 (germline): SEHNR, FQNEAQ (reference sequence). The CDR3 DNA reads as TGTGCCAGCAGACTAACCGGGACAGCTAACACTGAAGCTTTCTTT. Translated: CASRLTGTANTEAFF. The whole variable domain, filled in from reference TRBV7-9 and TRBJ1-1, reads DTGVSQNPRHKITKRGQNVTFRCDPISEHNRLYWYRQTLGQGPEFLTYFQNEAQLEKSRLLSDRFSAERPKGSFSTLEIQRTEQGDSAMYLCASRLTGTANTEAFFGQGTRLTVV.

This clonotype was counted ten times or more. This chain joins TRBV10-3 and TRBJ2-5; 9 nucleotides line up with TRBD1. The ends lost 8 bases at V and 5 bases at J; junction bases unmatched: 6. Germline lookup yields CDR1 ENHRY and CDR2 SYGVKD. The CDR3 totals 13 residues. The chain's CDR3 is CAIRDRVGETQYF. The CDR3, as DNA: TGTGCCATCCGGGACAGGGTTGGCGAGACCCAGTACTTC.

A remark on this clonotype: A much larger clone is a single base away; this may be a read error. The V and J genes are TRBV12-3 or TRBV12-4 and TRBJ1-2, with TRBD1 identical over 10 bases. The ends lost 8 bases at V and 6 bases at J; junction bases unmatched: 12. The CDR3 spans 15 residues. CDR3 region: CASLTGGNRENGYTF. The CDR3, as DNA: TGTGCCAGCCTGACAGGGGGCAATAGGGAGAATGGCTACACCTTC.

The rearrangement links TRBV6-1 to TRBJ2-7; perhaps D is TRBD1 or TRBD2 (5 bases each). Trimming removed 6 bases at V and 0 bases at J, with 12 bases between. The CDR3 has 14 amino acids. Germline V lookup: CDR1 MNHNS, CDR2 SASEGT. The CDR3 here is CASSWDVASYEQYF. The CDR3, as DNA: TGTGCCAGCAGCTGGGACGTAGCCTCCTACGAGCAGTACTTC.

This clonotype appeared a single time. The chain couples TRBV28 to TRBJ1-1; the D gene is possibly TRBD1 (5 bases). Trimming cost V 6 bases and J 4 bases, with 18 bases left between them. The CDR3 is 15 residues long. Germline V CDR1 and CDR2: MDHEN, SYDVKM. CDR3 sequence: CASSLRGDIVTEAFF. The CDR3 DNA follows: TGTGCCAGCAGCCTGCGAGGGGATATAGTCACTGAAGCTTTCTTT.

The genes are TRBV7-2 and TRBJ2-2; D is uncertain. Germline CDR1 SGHTA, CDR2 FQGNSA. With 5 bases removed from V and 3 bases from J, the gap between germline ends came to 13 bases. The CDR3 has 15 amino acids. This CDR3 is CASSPKNRDTGELFF. The CDR3 DNA reads TGTGCCAGCAGCCCCAAAAACCGAGACACCGGGGAGCTGTTTTTT.

This clonotype was picked up many times. The rearrangement uses TRBV12-3 or TRBV12-4 and TRBJ1-1, with 8 bases identical to TRBD1. V dropped 2 bases and J dropped 3; count of bases not matched to a gene: 8. The CDR3 has 16 amino acids. The CDR3 sequence: CASSLRGRQGHTEAFF. The CDR3 coding sequence is TGTGCCAGCAGTTTAAGGGGTAGACAGGGGCACACTGAAGCTTTCTTT.

This clonotype appeared a single time. The CDR3 coding sequence is TGCAGCGTTTATGGGGGGTACCAAGAGACCCAGTACTTC. Its translation is CSVYGGYQETQYF. The chain carries TRBV29-1 and TRBJ2-5, with D possibly TRBD2 on 6 matching bases. Germline V gene data show CDR1 as SQVTM and CDR2 as ANQGSEA. The germline V and J ends were trimmed by 5 bases and 0 bases, with 10 bases remaining between them. This CDR3 region has 13 residues. The full variable domain, with the rest looked up from reference TRBV29-1 and TRBJ2-5, is SAVISQKPSRDICQRGTSLTIQCQVDSQVTMMFWYRQQPGQSLTLIATANQGSEATYESGFVIDKFPISRPNLTFSTLTVSNMSPEDSSIYLCSVYGGYQETQYFGPGTRLLVL.

The rearrangement uses TRBV24-1 and TRBJ1-1; 9 positions match TRBD1. CDR3 length: 14 residues. Germline V CDR1 and CDR2: KGHDR, SFDVKD. The ends lost 5 bases at V and 2 bases at J; junction bases unmatched: 2. The CDR3 region is CATSVDRGNTEAFF. The CDR3 nucleotides are TGTGCCACCAGTGTGGACAGGGGAAACACTGAAGCTTTCTTT.

This clonotype was recorded at least ten times. Just one base apart from a much larger clone, this may be a read error. The V and J genes are TRBV6-2 or TRBV6-3 and TRBJ2-2, with D perhaps given as TRBD1 or TRBD2 (5 bases each). The V gene's germline CDR1 is MNHEY and CDR2 SVGEGT. The CDR3 loop spans 14 amino acids. This CDR3 is CASISRAYTGELVF. In DNA, the CDR3 is TGTGCCAGCATCTCCAGGGCTTACACCGGGGAGCTGGTTTTT.

The table lists this clonotype with a few counts. V and J are TRBV4-2 and TRBJ2-2; 10 bases agree with TRBD2. The J segment lost 2 bases and the V segment lost 0 bases, leaving 12 bases of the junction unmatched. Germline CDR1 is LGHNA and CDR2 is YNFKEQ. The length of the CDR3 is 20 residues. The CDR3 DNA follows: TGTGCCAGCAGCCAAGATCATTGGGTAGCGGGGGGTGTCAACACCGGGGAGCTGTTTTTT. Its protein product is CASSQDHWVAGGVNTGELFF.

This clonotype has a count of ten or more. The chain joins TRBV4-1 to TRBJ2-2; D may be TRBD1 or TRBD2 (5 bases each). Germline CDR1 MGHRA, CDR2 YSYEKL. Trimming took off 5 bases at V and 2 bases at J, with 12 bases between the two ends. This CDR3 comprises 15 residues. CDR3 coding DNA: TGCGCCAGCAGCATTGGGACGGCAAACACCGGGGAGCTGTTTTTT. This sequence encodes CASSIGTANTGELFF.

This clonotype was recorded many times. The rearrangement uses TRBV12-3 or TRBV12-4 and TRBJ1-6; D remains ambiguous. Trimming took 7 bases from V and 8 from J, leaving 15 bases between them. CDR3 length: 14 residues. The CDR3 region has the DNA TGTGCCAGCAATGCCCCGGAAAGTTATTCACCCCTCCACTTT. It is translated as CASNAPESYSPLHF.

Of note for this clonotype: A read error may produce the germline difference seen at one junction end. The chain couples TRBV6-8 to TRBJ2-7, with D possibly TRBD1 on 6 matching bases. This CDR3 comprises 16 residues. Germline CDR1 MNHGY, CDR2 SAAAGT. The CDR3 sequence is CASSYLPAGVGYEQCF. The CDR3 coding sequence is TGTGCCAGCAGTTACCTGCCCGCAGGGGTCGGTTACGAGCAGTGCTTC.

This clonotype was recorded at least ten times. This sequence joins TRBV4-2 and TRBJ1-2, with D perhaps TRBD1 (6 bases). The length of the CDR3 is 15 residues. V shed 0 bases and J shed 4 bases, with 12 bases lying between them. The germline V gene has CDR1 LGHNA and CDR2 YNFKEQ. The CDR3 nucleotides read TGTGCCAGCAGCCAAGAAGGAGGGGACACCTATGGCTACACCTTC. It specifies CASSQEGGDTYGYTF.